Below are 8 T cell receptor beta chains sequenced from a single sample in a study of human T cells and chemical hapten exposure (dated by TCRdb to about 2021). The library was obtained by RACE. The sequencer was a NextSeq 500. TCRdb trimmed public reads at Q25 via fastp, called clones via MiXCR and kept in-frame beta chains. Rows with one shared CDR3 protein collapse into an entry with the most common genes and DNA. In all, the sample holds 75,000 to 90,000 distinct CDR3 sequences, and more than 9% of those were seen once. Around 5% of the sample comes from the top ten. The sample's time point label is to be understood as: patch test 2, 6 weeks after DPC sensitization. Interpreted using the paper, the treatment or condition label stands for: therapeutic diphenylcyclopropenone sensitization with weekly scalp DPC. This specimen consisted of whole blood, obtained in connection with sensitization to the hapten diphenylcyclopropenone (DPC). The receptors originated from a woman aged 50 to 65 with alopecia areata. Some clones in this sample may be carry-over from other donors' samples.

The table lists this clonotype with many counts. V usage is TRBV12-3 or TRBV12-4 and J usage is TRBJ1-1; 9 bases align to TRBD1. Trimming removed 5 bases from V and 4 bases from J; junction bases left unmatched: 8. The CDR3 runs to 15 residues. The CDR3 DNA follows: TGTGCCAGCAGTACCGGACAGGGGCATAGCACTGAAGCTTTCTTT. Encoded protein: CASSTGQGHSTEAFF.

The chain couples TRBV9 to TRBJ2-1; 9 bases line up with TRBD1. The germline gives CDR1 SGDLS, CDR2 YYNGEE. This CDR3 comprises 15 residues. V dropped 3 bases and J dropped 16; count of bases not matched to a gene: 17. CDR3 region: CASSATSLGQGPEFF. The DNA of the CDR3 is TGTGCCAGCAGCGCTACGAGCCTGGGACAGGGCCCTGAATTCTTC.

This clonotype was seen ten or more times. In DNA, the CDR3 is TGTGCCAGCAGGGGACAGGGTAGTTACAATGAGCAGTTCTTC. Its protein is CASRGQGSYNEQFF. This rearrangement joins TRBV6-1 to TRBJ2-1, with 9 bases lining up with TRBD1. The CDR3 runs 14 residues. V lost 6 bases and J lost 4; bases outside the gene matches: 4. The germline V gene has CDR1 MNHNS and CDR2 SASEGT.

This clonotype was seen at least ten times. The V and J genes are TRBV3-1 and TRBJ1-2; D gene uncertain. This CDR3 comprises 16 residues. The V gene's germline CDR1 is LGHDT and CDR2 YNNKEL (reference sequence). Trimming took off 0 bases at V and 4 bases at J, with 15 bases between the two ends. DNA for the CDR3: TGTGCCAGCAGCCAAGATCGGCCTCTACTCGCCTATGGCTACACCTTC. This codes for CASSQDRPLLAYGYTF.

The J gene is TRBJ1-1, the V gene TRBV7-9, with a weak D call TRBD1 (6 bases). The CDR3 runs 14 residues. The germline V gene encodes CDR1 SEHNR and CDR2 FQNEAQ (reference sequence). V dropped 1 base and J dropped 6 bases, with 12 bases sitting between them. CDR3 in amino acids: CASSLVQGGSEAFF. As DNA, the CDR3 is TGTGCCAGCAGCTTAGTACAGGGAGGCTCTGAAGCTTTCTTT.

In this sample, this clonotype turned up a few times. The J gene is TRBJ1-1, the V gene TRBV12-3 or TRBV12-4; 7 bases are shared with TRBD1. CDR3 length: 15 amino acids. The V gene end was trimmed by 5 bases and the J gene end by 0 bases; junction bases not matched to a gene: 6. The CDR3 DNA is TGTGCCAGCAGTCCCAGGACAGGTGTGAACACTGAAGCTTTCTTT. Translating gives CASSPRTGVNTEAFF.

The chain links TRBV30 to TRBJ2-1; D not certain. CDR1 and CDR2 (germline): GTSNPN, SVGIG (reference sequence). V dropped 5 bases and J dropped 5 bases, with 10 bases sitting between them. The CDR3 totals 12 residues. The CDR3: CAWAPLNNEQFF. CDR3 bases: TGTGCCTGGGCCCCTCTGAACAATGAGCAGTTCTTC.

This clonotype came up a few times. The chain recombines TRBV28 with TRBJ1-4; D call uncertain. This CDR3 is built from 13 residues. Between the trimmed V and J ends, which lost 7 bases and 0 bases, there was a span of 6 bases. Germline V lookup: CDR1 MDHEN, CDR2 SYDVKM. The CDR3 loop reads CASTTPTNEKLFF. The CDR3 region has the DNA TGTGCCAGCACCACCCCAACTAATGAAAAACTGTTTTTT. The whole variable domain, filled in from reference TRBV28 and TRBJ1-4, reads DVKVTQSSRYLVKRTGEKVFLECVQDMDHENMFWYRQDPGLGLRLIYFSYDVKMKEKGDIPEGYSVSREKKERFSLILESASTNQTSMYLCASTTPTNEKLFFGSGTQLSVL.